This T cell receptor (beta chain) was sequenced during a study of cytomegalovirus exposure and HLA in healthy donors. Whole-study results and caveats: Accurate HLA-A and HLA-B prediction from TCR beta sequences was reported for most subjects. Previously analyzed data showed that most TCR beta V segments were productive at a frequency of about 87% or about 30%.

This CDR3 region has 15 residues. J lost 6 bases, V lost 2 bases, and 4 bases had no gene match. Germline V CDR1 and CDR2: MNHNS, SASEGT. Worth noting for this clone: What it binds is not known.

PCR primers comprised 60 Vbeta and 13 Jbeta primers. In the source study's methods: Per a later analysis, the number of unique TCR beta chains was around 80 million, of which roughly 11 million were shared. Clones were sequenced by immunoSEQ multiplex PCR, and TCRdb holds only the in-frame ones, with some missing. That table furnishes V, J and clone size, whereas the DNA furnished D and trimming. The table shows about 140,000 clones, with roughly 80% occurring only once. The V and J genes are TRBV6-1 and TRBJ1-4; 9 nucleotides align to TRBD1. The TCR was taken from a female donor in good health and CMV-seronegative. The sample taken for sequencing was PBMCs. Here the CDR3 DNA reads TGTGCCAGCAGTGAATTACGGACAGGGGATGAAAAACTGTTTTTT. This sequence encodes CASSELRTGDEKLFF.